The source of this T cell receptor beta chain is a study of early T cells in non-severe SARS-CoV-2 infection. Via MiXCR, TCRdb re-called the 5' RACE reads, giving one row per CDR3 protein. Of 85,000 to 100,000 distinct CDR3 sequences in the sample, about 11% were seen once. This clonotype has just a few counts. With V trimmed by 7 bases and J by 8 bases, 13 bases remained unmatched. Germline V gives CDR1 SQVTM, CDR2 ANQGSEA. The CDR3 sequence is 13 residues long. The chain has TRBV29-1 and TRBJ1-2, with TRBD1 identical over 7 bases. The sample in question was whole blood, obtained at baseline. This sequence originates from an adult who was a healthcare worker with PCR-confirmed SARS-CoV-2 infection or an uninfected control (not recorded which). The CDR3 spells CSAQGGTASGYTF. CDR3 DNA sequence: TGCAGCGCCCAGGGGGGGACAGCCTCGGGCTACACCTTC.